The 30 T cell receptor beta chains reported below all come from one sample, sequenced in a study of cytomegalovirus exposure and HLA in healthy donors. The PCR employed 60 Vbeta primers together with 13 Jbeta primers. Sequencing used immunoSEQ multiplex PCR; TCRdb keeps in-frame clones, though not all of them. The table has approximately 150,000 clones, about two thirds seen once; the top ten hold 3.5% to 5.5%. Sequenced: PBMCs. The receptors were sampled from a woman aged 18-29 years in good health and CMV-seropositive.

The J gene is TRBJ2-3, the V gene TRBV15, with 8 bases identical to TRBD1. This CDR3 has 13 residues. Germline V gene lookup returns CDR1 LNHNV and CDR2 YYDKDF (reference sequence). V lost 3 bases, J lost 6 bases, and 2 bases stayed unmatched. CDR3 residues: CATSSTGGDTQYF. As DNA, the CDR3 is TGTGCCACCAGCAGCACAGGGGGTGATACGCAGTATTTT.

This clone was detected only once. Other DNA sequences of this sample code for an identical CDR3. This chain links TRBV27 with TRBJ1-3; no clear D. Between the trimmed V and J ends, which lost 9 bases and 0 bases, there was a span of 9 bases. Germline-derived CDR1 and CDR2 are MNHEY and SMNVEV (reference sequence). There are 13 residues in the CDR3. The CDR3 region has the DNA TGTGCCAGTAGTAGAGACTCTGGAAACACCATATATTTT. It is translated as CASSRDSGNTIYF.

This chain connects TRBV5-1 to TRBJ2-3; possible D gene TRBD2, 5 bases. This CDR3 is built from 18 residues. Trimming pared 0 bases from V and 4 bases from J, leaving 21 bases between. Germline-derived CDR1 and CDR2 are SGHRS and YFSETQ. CDR3 nucleotides: TGCGCCAGCAGCTTGGCTGGACTGGTGGATTACTGGCCAGATACGCAGTATTTT. This sequence encodes CASSLAGLVDYWPDTQYF.

The gene calls are TRBV29-1 and TRBJ2-3; TRBD1 matches 7 bases. The germline CDR1 and CDR2 sequences are SQVTM and ANQGSEA. Unmatched junction bases numbered 9, after V lost 7 bases and J lost 2 bases. The CDR3 consists of 14 residues. The CDR3 nucleotides read TGCAGCGGTACTACCGGGACAGTCACAGATACGCAGTATTTT. Its protein is CSGTTGTVTDTQYF.

The chain carries TRBV10-3 and TRBJ2-2, with a possible D match to TRBD1 (5 bases). CDR3 size: 13 residues. V gave up 2 bases and J gave up 4 bases, with 5 bases separating them. The germline gives CDR1 ENHRY, CDR2 SYGVKD. CDR3 DNA sequence: TGTGCCATCAGTGAGAGGGGCACCGGGGAGCTGTTTTTT. Translating it yields CAISERGTGELFF.

This clone was seen a handful of times. This chain connects TRBV27 to TRBJ2-1; the match to TRBD2 covers 9 bases. There are 19 residues in the CDR3. Germline CDR1 reads MNHEY; CDR2 reads SMNVEV (reference sequence). V lost 4 bases, J lost 10 bases, and 23 bases stayed unmatched. The DNA for the CDR3 is TGTGCCAGCAGTTCCCCCCTGGGGCTAGCGGGATTTTTATCTGGGGAGCAGTTCTTC. Translated, it gives CASSSPLGLAGFLSGEQFF.

This chain uses TRBV4-2 with TRBJ2-3; D remains ambiguous. The CDR3 extends over 17 amino acids. V lost 0 bases and J 0 bases, leaving 13 bases between the germline ends. Germline CDR1 and CDR2: LGHNA and YNFKEQ. The CDR3 spells CASSQDLVPRSTDTQYF. The CDR3 DNA sequence: TGTGCCAGCAGCCAAGATCTTGTTCCCCGGAGCACAGATACGCAGTATTTT.

The chain couples TRBV19 to TRBJ1-1; tentatively, D is TRBD1 (5 bases). V shed 7 bases and J shed 8 bases, with 14 bases lying between them. The length of the CDR3 is 12 residues. Per the germline V gene, CDR1 is LNHDA and CDR2 is SQIVND (reference sequence). Here the CDR3 DNA reads TGTGCCAGTATTTCATCAGGGCGGGAAGCTTTCTTT. It encodes CASISSGREAFF.

The V and J genes are TRBV18 and TRBJ2-6, with D possibly matching TRBD2 (5 bases). The CDR3 is 16 amino acids. V gave up 4 bases and J gave up 0 bases, with 10 bases separating them. Germline CDR1 KGHSH, CDR2 LQKENI. The CDR3 region is CASSLRTSSGANVLTF. CDR3 DNA sequence: TGTGCCAGCTCACTACGAACTAGCTCTGGGGCCAACGTCCTGACTTTC.

The chain is built from TRBV9 and TRBJ2-6; 8 bases are a match to TRBD2. Germline trimming cut 0 bases from V and 0 bases from J; bases unmatched to any gene: 8. In germline, CDR1 is SGDLS, CDR2 YYNGEE. This CDR3 region has 19 residues. The CDR3: CASSVEASGRSSGANVLTF. CDR3 nucleotide sequence: TGTGCCAGCAGCGTAGAGGCTAGCGGGCGTAGCTCTGGGGCCAACGTCCTGACTTTC.

The chain employs TRBV6-6 and TRBJ2-1; no reliable D call. Trimming cost V 2 bases and J 8 bases, with 16 bases left between them. The germline gives CDR1 MNHNY, CDR2 SVGAGI (reference sequence). The CDR3 is 15 residues long. CDR3 DNA sequence: TGTGCCAGCAGTTACGTGGGCACTCCGGTTCATGAGCAGTTCTTC. This codes for CASSYVGTPVHEQFF.

This clone was detected once. This sequence joins TRBV4-1 and TRBJ2-5; 9 bases line up with TRBD1. The DNA end is more similar to TRBJ2-7, so the J call may be wrong. The CDR3 spans 14 residues. Germline-derived CDR1 and CDR2 are MGHRA and YSYEKL. This chain's CDR3 is CASSTGTGIYEQYF. The CDR3 DNA is TGCGCCAGCAGTACCGGGACAGGGATTTACGAGCAGTACTTC.

This clone came up a few times. The V call is TRBV7-9, the J call TRBJ1-4; a possible D gene is TRBD1 (5 bases). The V and J ends lost 4 bases and 12 bases respectively, with 9 bases between them. This CDR3 comprises 11 residues. Germline values: CDR1 SEHNR, CDR2 FQNEAQ (reference sequence). The CDR3 here is CASSSTAELFF. The CDR3 DNA sequence: TGTGCCAGCAGCTCGACAGCAGAACTGTTTTTT. Full variable domain (remainder filled in from reference TRBV7-9 and TRBJ1-4): DTGVSQNPRHKITKRGQNVTFRCDPISEHNRLYWYRQTLGQGPEFLTYFQNEAQLEKSRLLSDRFSAERPKGSFSTLEIQRTEQGDSAMYLCASSSTAELFFGSGTQLSVL.

V is TRBV25-1 and J is TRBJ1-1, with no clear D. Germline CDR1 MGHDK, CDR2 SYGVNS. The CDR3 length is 14 residues. V lost 2 bases to trimming and J lost 4 bases, with 11 bases between them. Here the CDR3 reads CASSELGGSTEAFF. The DNA for the CDR3 is TGTGCCAGCAGTGAACTAGGAGGGAGCACTGAAGCTTTCTTT.

This chain joins TRBV5-1 and TRBJ1-2; D remains ambiguous. Germline loops: CDR1 SGHRS, CDR2 YFSETQ. The CDR3 consists of 13 residues. The V and J ends lost 1 base and 6 bases respectively, with 10 bases between them. DNA for the CDR3: TGCGCCAGCAGCTTGAGTGGGCGCGATGGCTACACCTTC. Translating it yields CASSLSGRDGYTF.

This clone has just a few counts. The chain is built from TRBV5-1 and TRBJ2-7, with D possibly being TRBD1 (6 bases). Germline loops: CDR1 SGHRS, CDR2 YFSETQ. CDR3 length: 15 amino acids. V was clipped by 4 bases and J by 4 bases, with 18 bases between them. The CDR3 DNA reads TGCGCCAGCAGCGGAACCCCAGGGGCCCCGTACGAGCAGTACTTC. Translated: CASSGTPGAPYEQYF.

V gene TRBV28 combines with J gene TRBJ2-3; 10 nucleotides line up with TRBD1. Per the germline V gene, CDR1 is MDHEN and CDR2 is SYDVKM. J lost 2 bases, V lost 4 bases, and 6 bases had no gene match. This CDR3 has 16 residues. CDR3 loop: CASSSAGTGATDTQYF. The DNA of the CDR3 is TGTGCCAGCAGTTCCGCCGGGACAGGGGCCACAGATACGCAGTATTTT.

The chain couples TRBV7-9 to TRBJ2-5; D possibly corresponds to TRBD2 (5 bases). Germline V gene data show CDR1 as SEHNR and CDR2 as FQNEAQ (reference sequence). The CDR3 contains 13 residues. Trimming took 8 bases from V and 2 from J, leaving 12 bases between them. The CDR3 is CASRRGGQETQYF. The CDR3, as DNA: TGTGCCAGCCGTCGTGGCGGGCAAGAGACCCAGTACTTC. Combining the CDR3 with reference TRBV7-9 and TRBJ2-5 gives the whole variable domain DTGVSQNPRHKITKRGQNVTFRCDPISEHNRLYWYRQTLGQGPEFLTYFQNEAQLEKSRLLSDRFSAERPKGSFSTLEIQRTEQGDSAMYLCASRRGGQETQYFGPGTRLLVL.

The rearrangement uses TRBV5-4 and TRBJ2-5; the match to TRBD1 covers 8 bases. V trimming: 1 base; J trimming: 5 bases; junction bases outside the gene matches: 10. The CDR3 is 16 residues long. Germline CDR1 and CDR2: SGHNT and YYREEE (reference sequence). CDR3 region: CASSLYRTGGSETQYF. The CDR3 DNA follows: TGTGCCAGCAGCTTGTACCGTACAGGGGGGAGCGAGACCCAGTACTTC.

There are a few counts of this clone. The V and J genes are TRBV19 and TRBJ1-2, with a possible D match to TRBD1 (6 bases). V was clipped by 6 bases and J by 6 bases, with 14 bases between them. CDR1 and CDR2 from the germline V gene are LNHDA and SQIVND (reference sequence). CDR3 length: 13 residues. The CDR3 DNA reads TGTGCCAGTAGCTACAGGGAAATGAATGGCTACACCTTC. Translating gives CASSYREMNGYTF.

This clone was recorded a few times. The chain has TRBV4-2 and TRBJ1-5; 10 bases agree with TRBD1. The CDR3 runs 15 residues. V dropped 2 bases and J dropped 5; count of bases not matched to a gene: 3. CDR1 is LGHNA, CDR2 YNFKEQ, per germline. The CDR3 reads CASSQRGTGDQPQHF. The CDR3 DNA reads as TGTGCCAGCAGCCAACGCGGGACAGGGGATCAGCCCCAGCATTTT.

The V and J genes are TRBV7-6 and TRBJ1-5; D gene unclear. V was trimmed by 5 bases and J by 1 base, leaving 12 bases between them. Germline assignment: CDR1 SGHVS and CDR2 FNYEAQ. The CDR3 covers 15 residues. The CDR3 DNA is TGTGCCAGCAGCACATCAGGTCCCAGCAATCAGCCCCAGCATTTT. This codes for CASSTSGPSNQPQHF.

This clone was seen a handful of times. The CDR3 bases are TGTGCCAGCAGTTACTCGACGCTCCCAGTGAGGGAGACCCAGTACTTC. As protein: CASSYSTLPVRETQYF. The chain recombines TRBV6-5 with TRBJ2-5; D call uncertain. The CDR3 loop spans 16 amino acids. Germline assignment: CDR1 MNHEY and CDR2 SVGAGI. Trimming pared 0 bases from V and 5 bases from J, leaving 16 bases between.

This clone was seen more than once but under ten times. The chain has TRBV5-1 and TRBJ2-3; no reliable D call. Germline V gene data show CDR1 as SGHRS and CDR2 as YFSETQ. This CDR3 has 14 amino acids. The V gene lost 5 bases and the J gene lost 2 bases, with 12 bases spanning the gap. The CDR3 is CASRRIWLTDTQYF. CDR3 DNA: TGCGCCAGCAGGCGGATTTGGCTCACAGATACGCAGTATTTT.

The chain's CDR3 is CATSRELTGYEQYF. CDR3 bases: TGTGCCACCAGCAGAGAGTTGACAGGCTACGAGCAGTACTTC. The rearrangement links TRBV15 to TRBJ2-7, with D possibly being TRBD1 (6 bases). This CDR3 is 14 amino acids long. The germline CDR1 and CDR2 sequences are LNHNV and YYDKDF (reference sequence). Trimming left V 0 bases short and J 3 bases short, with 9 bases between.

This rearrangement joins TRBV7-9 to TRBJ2-7; TRBD2 might be the D (6 bases). There are 14 residues in the CDR3. Germline-derived CDR1 and CDR2 are SEHNR and FQNEAQ (reference sequence). The V and J ends lost 3 bases and 4 bases respectively, with 13 bases between them. This CDR3 is CASSLSRDLYEQYF. CDR3 sequence (DNA): TGTGCCAGCAGCTTGAGCCGGGACTTATACGAGCAGTACTTC.

The V and J genes are TRBV28 and TRBJ1-1; D gene ambiguous. Deletions cut 2 bases from V and 2 bases from J, with 6 bases between. The CDR3 totals 13 residues. The germline CDR1 and CDR2 sequences are MDHEN and SYDVKM. CDR3 coding DNA: TGTGCCAGCAGTTTAGGCCCAAACACTGAAGCTTTCTTT. It translates to CASSLGPNTEAFF.

The chain links TRBV7-3 to TRBJ2-7; maybe TRBD2 (5 bases). CDR1 is SGHTA, CDR2 FQGTGA, per germline. With 0 bases removed from V and 6 bases from J, the gap between germline ends came to 12 bases. The CDR3 runs 14 residues. The CDR3, as DNA: TGTGCCAGCAGCTTAACAGCCGCGGGCCCCGAGCAGTACTTC. Translation gives CASSLTAAGPEQYF.

The J gene is TRBJ2-3, the V gene TRBV27; possibly TRBD2 for D (6 bases). Trimming took off 3 bases at V and 1 base at J, with 14 bases between the two ends. Germline V lookup: CDR1 MNHEY, CDR2 SMNVEV (reference sequence). CDR3 size: 16 residues. The CDR3 nucleotides read TGTGCCAGCAGTTTTTTGGGGAGGCGGGGCACAGATACGCAGTATTTT. Its translation: CASSFLGRRGTDTQYF.

This chain joins TRBV5-1 and TRBJ2-3; a possible D gene is TRBD1 (6 bases). V was clipped by 7 bases and J by 2 bases, with 14 bases between them. Germline CDR1 reads SGHRS; CDR2 reads YFSETQ. CDR3 length equals 14 residues. CDR3: CASLMDSPTDTQYF. The CDR3, as DNA: TGCGCCAGCTTAATGGACAGCCCCACAGATACGCAGTATTTT.